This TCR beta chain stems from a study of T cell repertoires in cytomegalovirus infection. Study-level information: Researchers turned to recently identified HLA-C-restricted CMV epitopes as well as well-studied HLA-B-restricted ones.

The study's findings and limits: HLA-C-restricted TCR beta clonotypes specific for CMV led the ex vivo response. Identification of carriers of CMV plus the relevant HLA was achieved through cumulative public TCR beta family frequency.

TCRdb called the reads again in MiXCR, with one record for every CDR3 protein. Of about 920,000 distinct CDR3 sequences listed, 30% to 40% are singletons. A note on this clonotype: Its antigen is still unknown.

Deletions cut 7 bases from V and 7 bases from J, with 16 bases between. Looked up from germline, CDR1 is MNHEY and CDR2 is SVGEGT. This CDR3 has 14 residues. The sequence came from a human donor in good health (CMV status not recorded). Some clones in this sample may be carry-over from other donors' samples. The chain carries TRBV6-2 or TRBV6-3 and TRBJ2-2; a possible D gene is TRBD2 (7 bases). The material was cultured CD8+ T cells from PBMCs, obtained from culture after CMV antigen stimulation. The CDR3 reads CASTNGGPHGELFF. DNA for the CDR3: TGTGCCAGCACCAACGGGGGGCCCCACGGGGAGCTGTTTTTT.